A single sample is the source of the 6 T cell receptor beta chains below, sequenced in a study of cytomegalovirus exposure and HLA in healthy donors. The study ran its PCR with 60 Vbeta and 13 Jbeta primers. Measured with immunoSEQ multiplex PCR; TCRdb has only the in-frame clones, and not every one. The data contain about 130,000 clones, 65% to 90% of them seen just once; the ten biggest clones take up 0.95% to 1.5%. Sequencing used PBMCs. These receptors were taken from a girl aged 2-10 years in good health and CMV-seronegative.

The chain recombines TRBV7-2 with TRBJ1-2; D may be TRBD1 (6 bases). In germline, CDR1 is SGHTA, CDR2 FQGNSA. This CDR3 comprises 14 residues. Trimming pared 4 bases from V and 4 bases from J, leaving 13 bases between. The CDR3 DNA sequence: TGTGCCAGCAGCTCGATGACAGGAATCTATGGCTACACCTTC. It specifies CASSSMTGIYGYTF. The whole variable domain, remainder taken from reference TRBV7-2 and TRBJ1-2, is GAGVSQSPSNKVTEKGKDVELRCDPISGHTALYWYRQSLGQGLEFLIYFQGNSAPDKSGLPSDRFSAERTGGSVSTLTIQRTQQEDSAVYLCASSSMTGIYGYTFGSGTRLTVV.

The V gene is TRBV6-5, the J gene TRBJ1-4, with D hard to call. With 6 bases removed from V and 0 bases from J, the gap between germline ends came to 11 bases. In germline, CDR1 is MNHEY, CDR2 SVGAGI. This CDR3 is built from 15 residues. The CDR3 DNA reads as TGTGCCAGCAGGATTTCTCCGGCAACTAATGAAAAACTGTTTTTT. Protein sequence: CASRISPATNEKLFF.

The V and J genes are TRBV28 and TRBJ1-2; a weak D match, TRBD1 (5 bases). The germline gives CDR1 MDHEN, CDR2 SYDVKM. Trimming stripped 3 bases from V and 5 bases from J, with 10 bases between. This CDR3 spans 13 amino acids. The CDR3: CASSFKGLYGYTF. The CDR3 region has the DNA TGTGCCAGCAGTTTCAAGGGACTTTATGGCTACACCTTC.

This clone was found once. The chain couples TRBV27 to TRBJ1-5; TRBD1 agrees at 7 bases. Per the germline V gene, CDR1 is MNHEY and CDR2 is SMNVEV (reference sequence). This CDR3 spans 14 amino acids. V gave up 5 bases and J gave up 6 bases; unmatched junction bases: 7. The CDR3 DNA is TGTGCCAGCAGTCCTCGACAGGGCGGTCAGCCCCAGCATTTT. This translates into CASSPRQGGQPQHF.

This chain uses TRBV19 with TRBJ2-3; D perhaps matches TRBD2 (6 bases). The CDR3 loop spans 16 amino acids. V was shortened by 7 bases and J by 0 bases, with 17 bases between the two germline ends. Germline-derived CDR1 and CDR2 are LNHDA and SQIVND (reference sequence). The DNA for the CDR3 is TGTGCCAGTAATGCCCCGCGGGACGGAAGCACAGATACGCAGTATTTT. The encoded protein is CASNAPRDGSTDTQYF.

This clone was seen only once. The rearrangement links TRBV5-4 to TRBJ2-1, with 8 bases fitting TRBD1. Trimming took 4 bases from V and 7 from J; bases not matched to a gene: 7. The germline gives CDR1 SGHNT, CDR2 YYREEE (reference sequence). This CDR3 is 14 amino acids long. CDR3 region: CASSRTGSGNEQFF. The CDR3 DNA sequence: TGTGCCAGCAGCCGGACAGGGTCGGGGAATGAGCAGTTCTTC.